The 28 T cell receptor beta chains reported below all come from one sample, sequenced in a study of CD4 T cells in relation to SARS-CoV-2 and coronaviruses. Sequencing was performed with immunoSEQ multiplex PCR; in TCRdb, only in-frame clones are kept and a portion is missing. Among more than 35,000 clones listed, around four fifths were seen once. No cognate antigen is known for these TCRs. Material for sequencing was memory CD4+ T cells from PBMCs, cultured in vitro. Receptors were obtained from an adult with COVID-19.

The gene calls are TRBV24-1 and TRBJ2-1, with TRBD1 identical over 9 bases. This CDR3 has 14 residues. J gave up 9 bases and V 2 bases, and 4 bases lay outside the gene matches. Per the germline V gene, CDR1 is KGHDR and CDR2 is SFDVKD. CDR3 nucleotide sequence: TGTGCCACCAGTGATTACAGGGGGCACACTGAGCAGTTCTTC. This translates into CATSDYRGHTEQFF.

The chain uses TRBV5-4 and TRBJ2-6; 8 bases agree with TRBD2. This CDR3 contains 20 residues. The ends lost 0 bases at V and 0 bases at J; junction bases unmatched: 11. Germline CDR1 and CDR2: SGHNT and YYREEE (reference sequence). This chain's CDR3 is CASSLAMAGGKSSGANVLTF. CDR3 nucleotide sequence: TGTGCCAGCAGCTTGGCGATGGCGGGGGGCAAGAGCTCTGGGGCCAACGTCCTGACTTTC.

The chain employs TRBV28 and TRBJ2-3; 13 bases are shared with TRBD2. Trimming took 6 bases from V and 5 from J; bases not matched to a gene: 11. The CDR3 contains 17 residues. Germline lookup yields CDR1 MDHEN and CDR2 SYDVKM. CDR3 nucleotides: TGTGCCAGCAGCACCCTGGGACTAGCGGGGCATTTAGATACGCAGTATTTT. Translated, it gives CASSTLGLAGHLDTQYF.

The gene calls are TRBV29-1 and TRBJ2-7; 8 bases agree with TRBD2. The CDR3 is made up of 12 amino acids. The V gene end was trimmed by 6 bases and the J gene end by 5 bases; junction bases not matched to a gene: 6. Germline V gene sequence: CDR1 SQVTM, CDR2 ANQGSEA. CDR3 region: CSVVTSGHEQYF. CDR3 nucleotides: TGCAGCGTCGTAACTAGCGGACACGAGCAGTACTTC.

V and J are TRBV5-1 and TRBJ2-7, with D possibly matching TRBD2 (5 bases). From germline, CDR1 is SGHRS and CDR2 YFSETQ. Trimming removed 0 bases at V and 12 bases at J, with 16 bases between. This CDR3 region has 13 residues. The CDR3 reads CASSLGPARGGYF. The CDR3 nucleotides read TGCGCCAGCAGCTTGGGGCCCGCTAGAGGAGGGTACTTC.

V is TRBV25-1 and J is TRBJ1-1; the D gene is possibly TRBD1 (6 bases). V lost 6 bases, J lost 0 bases, and 8 bases lay in between. The germline V gene has CDR1 MGHDK and CDR2 SYGVNS. This CDR3 is built from 13 residues. The CDR3 nucleotides are TGTGCCAGCAGCAGGGGTGTGAACACTGAAGCTTTCTTT. Amino acid sequence: CASSRGVNTEAFF.

The chain recombines TRBV19 with TRBJ2-2; perhaps TRBD2 as D (5 bases). The germline V gene encodes CDR1 LNHDA and CDR2 SQIVND (reference sequence). The CDR3 contains 15 residues. The germline V and J ends were trimmed by 6 bases and 2 bases, with 13 bases remaining between them. Written as DNA, the CDR3 is TGTGCCAGTAGGACCACTAGGATAAACACCGGGGAGCTGTTTTTT. Translating it yields CASRTTRINTGELFF.

This chain connects TRBV10-3 to TRBJ2-1, with D possibly TRBD2 on 6 matching bases. The V gene lost 8 bases and the J gene lost 10 bases, with 18 bases spanning the gap. The CDR3 is 13 residues long. Germline-derived CDR1 and CDR2 are ENHRY and SYGVKD. CDR3 residues: CAIGWRESGEQFF. The CDR3 DNA sequence: TGTGCCATCGGTTGGAGGGAATCGGGAGAGCAGTTCTTC.

This sequence joins TRBV13 and TRBJ2-5, with 7 bases identical to TRBD1. V was pared by 6 bases and J by 1 base, with 14 bases of the junction left unmatched. CDR1 and CDR2 (germline): PRHDT, FYEKMQ (reference sequence). CDR3 length: 17 amino acids. CDR3 amino acids: CASSQYIRDSGQETQYF. The CDR3 nucleotides read TGTGCCAGCAGTCAATATATCCGGGACAGTGGCCAAGAGACCCAGTACTTC.

CDR3 residues: CASSKQGYEQYF. The CDR3 nucleotides are TGTGCCAGCAGTAAACAGGGCTACGAGCAGTACTTC. V and J are TRBV27 and TRBJ2-7, with a weak D call TRBD1 (6 bases). The CDR3 loop spans 12 amino acids. Germline V gene lookup returns CDR1 MNHEY and CDR2 SMNVEV (reference sequence). Trimming removed 5 bases at V and 3 bases at J, with 8 bases between.

This clone has only a few counts. The chain combines TRBV2 with TRBJ1-2; D not certain. V lost 5 bases, J lost 8 bases, and 18 bases lay in between. From germline, CDR1 is SNHLY and CDR2 FYNNEI. The CDR3 covers 14 residues. CDR3 in amino acids: CASSHRDPMWGYTF. DNA of the CDR3: TGTGCCAGCAGTCACCGGGATCCTATGTGGGGCTACACCTTC. Filled out from reference TRBV2 and TRBJ1-2, the complete variable domain reads EPEVTQTPSHQVTQMGQEVILRCVPISNHLYFYWYRQILGQKVEFLVSFYNNEISEKSEIFDDQFSVERPDGSNFTLKIRSTKLEDSAMYFCASSHRDPMWGYTFGSGTRLTVV.

This chain uses TRBV6-2 or TRBV6-3 with TRBJ2-2, with TRBD1 identical over 7 bases. Trimming took 4 bases from V and 7 from J; bases not matched to a gene: 15. Germline assignment: CDR1 MNHEY and CDR2 SVGEGT. The CDR3 contains 17 residues. CDR3 in amino acids: CASSFTGTVTFGGELFF. CDR3 nucleotide sequence: TGTGCCAGCAGTTTTACCGGGACAGTGACCTTTGGCGGGGAGCTGTTTTTT.

The genes are TRBV9 and TRBJ2-1; TRBD2 matches at 11 bases. This CDR3 region has 16 residues. Germline V CDR1 and CDR2: SGDLS, YYNGEE. V shed 1 base and J 7 bases; nucleotides not matched to a gene: 7. In nucleotides, the CDR3 is TGTGCCAGCAGCGTAACCGGGACTAGCGGCGTGAATGAGCAGTTCTTC. It encodes CASSVTGTSGVNEQFF.

The chain has TRBV5-1 and TRBJ2-1, with no clear D. The germline CDR1 and CDR2 sequences are SGHRS and YFSETQ. Trimming took off 1 base at V and 0 bases at J, with 14 bases between the two ends. This CDR3 contains 17 residues. CDR3 protein: CASSLFFGDGSYNEQFF. The CDR3 DNA follows: TGCGCCAGCAGCTTGTTTTTCGGAGATGGCTCCTACAATGAGCAGTTCTTC.

This rearrangement joins TRBV29-1 to TRBJ2-2; D gene unclear. CDR1 is SQVTM, CDR2 ANQGSEA, per germline. Trimming cost V 4 bases and J 4 bases, with 10 bases left between them. The CDR3 has 13 residues. Written as DNA, the CDR3 is TGCAGCGTTGTACGGCAGGTCACCGGGGAGCTGTTTTTT. This sequence encodes CSVVRQVTGELFF.

The genes are TRBV3-1 (or the pseudogene TRBV3-2) and TRBJ2-4; 7 bases fit TRBD2. After removal of 5 bases from V and 11 bases from J, the junction contained 6 bases not matched to a gene. Germline V CDR1 and CDR2: LGHDT, YNNKEL (reference sequence). CDR3 length: 12 amino acids. The CDR3 is CASSDWGGVQYF. CDR3 in DNA: TGTGCCAGCAGCGACTGGGGAGGGGTTCAGTACTTC.

This chain uses TRBV4-1 with TRBJ2-5, with D perhaps matching TRBD2 (5 bases). The CDR3 extends over 14 amino acids. With 1 base removed from V and 5 bases from J, the gap between germline ends came to 11 bases. Germline-derived CDR1 and CDR2 are MGHRA and YSYEKL. The CDR3 DNA reads as TGCGCCAGCAGCCAAGGGGGAGCTAGGGAGACCCAGTACTTC. Protein product: CASSQGGARETQYF.

The CDR3 sequence is CASSLGVYGYTF. For the CDR3, the DNA is TGTGCCAGCAGCTTGGGGGTCTATGGCTACACCTTC. The V and J genes are TRBV5-4 and TRBJ1-2; D remains ambiguous. The CDR3 runs to 12 residues. From germline, CDR1 is SGHNT and CDR2 YYREEE (reference sequence). Trimming took off 0 bases at V and 4 bases at J, with 4 bases between the two ends. The full variable domain, its missing parts supplied by reference TRBV5-4 and TRBJ1-2, is ETGVTQSPTHLIKTRGQQVTLRCSSQSGHNTVSWYQQALGQGPQFIFQYYREEENGRGNFPPRFSGLQFPNYSSELNVNALELDDSALYLCASSLGVYGYTFGSGTRLTVV.

The chain is built from TRBV24-1 and TRBJ2-3; 12 bases agree with TRBD2. Per germline, CDR1 KGHDR and CDR2 SFDVKD. There are 15 residues in the CDR3. With V trimmed by 3 bases and J by 3 bases, 0 bases remained unmatched. CDR3 sequence reads: CATSDTSGRTDTQYF. As DNA, the CDR3 is TGTGCCACCAGTGATACTAGCGGGAGGACAGATACGCAGTATTTT.

This rearrangement joins TRBV11-3 to TRBJ2-2; 11 nucleotides match TRBD2. Trimming took 4 bases from V and 4 from J; bases not matched to a gene: 8. CDR3 size: 17 residues. Per germline, CDR1 SGHNT and CDR2 YENEEA. The CDR3 DNA is TGTGCCAGCAGCTCCGCTTTAGCGGGAGGGCCCACCGGGGAGCTGTTTTTT. Residues: CASSSALAGGPTGELFF.

The chain is built from TRBV30 and TRBJ2-2; either TRBD1 or TRBD2 may fit D (5 bases each). V was clipped by 5 bases and J by 6 bases, with 16 bases between them. This CDR3 is 14 amino acids long. The germline gives CDR1 GTSNPN, CDR2 SVGIG (reference sequence). CDR3 residues: CAWWGPGGPGELFF. The CDR3 bases are TGTGCCTGGTGGGGCCCGGGCGGGCCCGGGGAGCTGTTTTTT.

This chain links TRBV2 with TRBJ2-5, with 11 bases lining up with TRBD2. V trimming: 1 base; J trimming: 13 bases; junction bases outside the gene matches: 8. The germline V gene encodes CDR1 SNHLY and CDR2 FYNNEI. The CDR3 totals 14 residues. The CDR3 DNA sequence: TGTGCCAGCAGTGAAGGGACTAGCGGGCCGTCGGTGTACTTC. Its translation is CASSEGTSGPSVYF. Full variable domain (rest looked up from reference TRBV2 and TRBJ2-5): EPEVTQTPSHQVTQMGQEVILRCVPISNHLYFYWYRQILGQKVEFLVSFYNNEISEKSEIFDDQFSVERPDGSNFTLKIRSTKLEDSAMYFCASSEGTSGPSVYFGPGTRLLVL.

The gene calls are TRBV28 and TRBJ2-3, with TRBD2 identical over 8 bases. Germline CDR1 MDHEN, CDR2 SYDVKM. The V segment lost 3 bases and the J segment 0 bases; nucleotides outside the gene matches: 11. This CDR3 comprises 18 residues. This CDR3 reads CASSFQIRLAGSTDTQYF. The CDR3 DNA follows: TGTGCCAGCAGTTTTCAGATCCGGTTAGCGGGGAGCACAGATACGCAGTATTTT.

Here the CDR3 DNA reads TGTGCCAGCAGTCCAACCTACAGGGGGAATACCTACGAGCAGTACTTC. Protein sequence: CASSPTYRGNTYEQYF. The V gene is TRBV27, the J gene TRBJ2-7; TRBD1 matches 8 bases. The length of the CDR3 is 16 residues. The V segment lost 5 bases and the J segment 2 bases; nucleotides outside the gene matches: 11. Germline CDR1 and CDR2: MNHEY and SMNVEV (reference sequence).

This clone was seen more than once but under ten times. CDR3 in DNA: TGTGCCAGCAGTGAATCCGTTACCGGGGAGCTGTTTTTT. Protein: CASSESVTGELFF. The chain joins TRBV6-4 to TRBJ2-2; D not certain. The germline V gene has CDR1 MRHNA and CDR2 SNTAGT. The CDR3 sequence is 13 residues long. Trimming stripped 3 bases from V and 5 bases from J, with 7 bases between.

This clone was seen a few times. The V gene is TRBV5-6, the J gene TRBJ1-6; D remains ambiguous. Germline CDR1 is SGHDT and CDR2 is YYEEEE. Trimming removed 2 bases from V and 8 bases from J, with 14 bases in between. CDR3 length: 15 amino acids. CDR3 sequence (DNA): TGTGCCAGCAGCTTCTTAGGGATTAACGATTCACCCCTCCACTTT. It specifies CASSFLGINDSPLHF. The variable domain in full, completed from reference TRBV5-6 and TRBJ1-6, reads DAGVTQSPTHLIKTRGQQVTLRCSPKSGHDTVSWYQQALGQGPQFIFQYYEEEERQRGNFPDRFSGHQFPNYSSELNVNALLLGDSALYLCASSFLGINDSPLHFGNGTRLTVT.

CDR3 sequence: CASTKWGVPNYGYTF. DNA for the CDR3: TGTGCCAGCACCAAGTGGGGAGTACCGAACTATGGCTACACCTTC. The genes are TRBV28 and TRBJ1-2; D is unclear. Germline CDR1 and CDR2: MDHEN and SYDVKM. There are 15 residues in the CDR3. V lost 7 bases to trimming and J lost 2 bases, with 17 bases between them.

The chain links TRBV5-6 to TRBJ2-5; D uncertain. Germline-derived CDR1 and CDR2 are SGHDT and YYEEEE. V gave up 4 bases and J gave up 2 bases, with 9 bases separating them. The CDR3 is 13 residues long. The CDR3 region is CASSPTWQETQYF. As DNA, the CDR3 is TGTGCCAGCAGCCCGACGTGGCAAGAGACCCAGTACTTC.